The 5 T cell receptor beta chains listed next were all sequenced from one sample in a study of T cell changes during pregnancy in multiple sclerosis. Measured with immunoSEQ multiplex PCR; TCRdb has only the in-frame clones, and not every one. This table has about 49,000 clones, 80% to 95% appearing once. The source was peripheral blood, collected after pregnancy. All receptors come from a female donor with multiple sclerosis, enrolled in a pregnancy study.

This chain connects TRBV27 to TRBJ2-2; 8 bases are a match to TRBD1. Germline trimming cut 0 bases from V and 7 bases from J; bases unmatched to any gene: 7. Germline CDR1 MNHEY, CDR2 SMNVEV (reference sequence). The CDR3 extends over 16 amino acids. CDR3 residues: CASSLSRQGAGGELFF. The CDR3 region has the DNA TGTGCCAGCAGTTTATCTCGGCAGGGGGCGGGCGGGGAGCTGTTTTTT.

The genes are TRBV6-4 and TRBJ2-1; D gene unclear. The germline V and J ends were trimmed by 4 bases and 5 bases, with 12 bases remaining between them. The CDR3 is 14 amino acids. Germline loops: CDR1 MRHNA, CDR2 SNTAGT. The CDR3 region has the DNA TGTGCCAGCAGTGGCTACTCTAGTAACAATGAGCAGTTCTTC. Protein sequence: CASSGYSSNNEQFF.

The V call is TRBV5-6, the J call TRBJ2-3, with no clear D. CDR1 is SGHDT, CDR2 YYEEEE, per germline. This CDR3 has 14 residues. V shed 4 bases and J shed 14 bases, with 23 bases lying between them. The CDR3 loop reads CASSPRLWALRPYF. The CDR3 DNA sequence: TGTGCCAGCAGCCCCCGTCTGTGGGCTCTCCGTCCGTATTTT.

The chain joins TRBV6-5 to TRBJ2-7; 8 bases line up with TRBD2. Germline trimming cut 8 bases from V and 5 bases from J; bases unmatched to any gene: 8. CDR1 and CDR2 (germline): MNHEY, SVGAGI. The CDR3 runs 13 residues. The CDR3 loop is CASSAGGRDEQYF. The CDR3 DNA is TGTGCCAGCTCGGCGGGGGGCCGGGACGAGCAGTACTTC.

The V gene is TRBV19, the J gene TRBJ2-5; 14 bases are a match to TRBD2. Germline V gene sequence: CDR1 LNHDA, CDR2 SQIVND (reference sequence). CDR3 length: 16 residues. Losses at the gene ends were 5 bases for V and 5 bases for J; bases not matched to a gene: 7. The CDR3 reads CASSVRTSGGPETQYF. CDR3 in DNA: TGTGCCAGTAGTGTGAGGACTAGCGGGGGGCCGGAGACCCAGTACTTC.